The 26 T cell receptor beta chains listed next were all sequenced from one sample in a study of a mutant IDH1 vaccine in newly diagnosed glioma. Produced via immunoSEQ multiplex PCR; TCRdb's table is partial and in-frame only. The repertoire holds 80,000 to 100,000 clones, with over 75% as singletons. Time point denoted: baseline, week 1 (first vaccination visit). The treatment denotes: pre-vaccination baseline after standard-of-care therapy. The sample in question was PBMCs, obtained from a glioma patient treated with radiotherapy, temozolomide or both. Receptors originate from a middle-aged man with glioma. Some clones in this sample may be carry-over from other donors' samples.

V usage is TRBV20-1 and J usage is TRBJ1-2, with D possibly being TRBD1 (5 bases). The CDR3 has 11 amino acids. CDR1 is DFQATT, CDR2 SNEGSKA, per germline (reference sequence). The V and J ends lost 4 bases and 8 bases respectively, with 11 bases between them. The CDR3 nucleotides are TGCAGTGCTACGGACCGGGGGGGCTACACCTTC. Protein sequence: CSATDRGGYTF.

The rearrangement uses TRBV6-6 and TRBJ1-3; D might be TRBD1 (6 bases). Germline CDR1 and CDR2: MNHNY and SVGAGI (reference sequence). The CDR3 is 16 residues long. V was shortened by 5 bases and J by 4 bases, with 18 bases between the two germline ends. CDR3 amino acids: CASSLTRTGTGNTIYF. In DNA, the CDR3 is TGTGCCAGCAGTCTAACCAGAACAGGGACCGGAAACACCATATATTTT.

The genes are TRBV2 and TRBJ2-3; D gene uncertain. Germline lookup yields CDR1 SNHLY and CDR2 FYNNEI. Trimming left V 6 bases short and J 0 bases short, with 16 bases between. CDR3 length: 16 residues. The CDR3 DNA is TGTGCCAGCAGCAGATTGACGACTTCTAGCACAGATACGCAGTATTTT. Translation: CASSRLTTSSTDTQYF.

The V call is TRBV5-1, the J call TRBJ1-6; 8 nucleotides line up with TRBD1. Germline CDR1 is SGHRS and CDR2 is YFSETQ. The CDR3 is made up of 17 amino acids. The V and J ends lost 6 bases and 7 bases, in that order; junction bases with no gene match: 15. This chain's CDR3 is CASMESAGTGLNSPLHF. DNA of the CDR3: TGCGCCAGCATGGAGTCGGCAGGGACAGGTCTCAATTCACCCCTCCACTTT.

The chain joins TRBV13 to TRBJ2-2; the match to TRBD1 covers 9 bases. The V segment lost 6 bases and the J segment 5 bases; nucleotides outside the gene matches: 7. Germline V gene sequence: CDR1 PRHDT, CDR2 FYEKMQ (reference sequence). This CDR3 contains 15 residues. Here the CDR3 reads CASSWGQGRTGELFF. For the CDR3, the DNA is TGTGCCAGCAGTTGGGGACAGGGCAGGACCGGGGAGCTGTTTTTT.

The V gene is TRBV6-4, the J gene TRBJ1-5; tentative D call: TRBD1 (6 bases). Per the germline V gene, CDR1 is MRHNA and CDR2 is SNTAGT. Trimming shortened V by 8 bases and J by 6 bases, and 14 bases separated the two germline ends. The CDR3 totals 13 residues. CDR3 coding DNA: TGTGCCAGCTCAGGGGAGCGGGGTCAGCCCCAGCATTTT. Its translation is CASSGERGQPQHF.

This clone was detected once. The chain combines TRBV6-5 with TRBJ2-7; no clear D gene. CDR1 is MNHEY and CDR2 is SVGAGI in the germline V gene. CDR3 length: 14 amino acids. V was cut by 6 bases and J by 0 bases, with 12 bases left in between. CDR3 DNA sequence: TGTGCCAGCAGCCCCGGGCCCGGCTCCTACGAGCAGTACTTC. Translating it yields CASSPGPGSYEQYF.

The CDR3 region has the DNA TGCAGCGTTGAAGACCGGACTAGCGAGTCCTACGAGCAGTACTTC. This sequence encodes CSVEDRTSESYEQYF. The V call is TRBV29-1, the J call TRBJ2-7; 9 bases line up with TRBD2. Germline CDR1 reads SQVTM; CDR2 reads ANQGSEA. The J segment lost 1 base and the V segment lost 0 bases, leaving 4 bases of the junction unmatched. This CDR3 comprises 15 residues.

This chain connects TRBV20-1 to TRBJ2-1; D unresolved. Trimming took off 3 bases at V and 8 bases at J, with 8 bases between the two ends. This CDR3 region has 11 residues. Germline CDR1 is DFQATT and CDR2 is SNEGSKA (reference sequence). Written as DNA, the CDR3 is TGCAGTGCTAGCCCTCGCCATGAGCAGTTCTTC. Protein: CSASPRHEQFF.

V gene TRBV4-1 combines with J gene TRBJ2-5; perhaps TRBD1 as D (6 bases). Trimming took off 1 base at V and 7 bases at J, with 13 bases between the two ends. The germline V gene has CDR1 MGHRA and CDR2 YSYEKL. There are 14 residues in the CDR3. CDR3 sequence: CASSQGQGRGTQYF. CDR3 nucleotide sequence: TGCGCCAGCAGCCAAGGTCAGGGGCGAGGGACCCAGTACTTC.

Notes on this clone: This same CDR3 is encoded by further DNA sequences in the sample. J is TRBJ2-5 and V is TRBV18; TRBD1 matches at 7 bases. Trimming cost V 4 bases and J 4 bases; bases outside gene matches: 3. Germline CDR1 KGHSH, CDR2 LQKENI. The CDR3 consists of 13 residues. The CDR3 spells CASSRAGGETQYF. CDR3 in DNA: TGTGCCAGCTCACGGGCAGGGGGAGAGACCCAGTACTTC.

The chain has TRBV18 and TRBJ2-7; D remains unclear. Germline CDR1 KGHSH, CDR2 LQKENI. With 2 bases removed from V and 4 bases from J, the gap between germline ends came to 12 bases. This CDR3 is built from 14 residues. For the CDR3, the DNA is TGTGCCAGCTCACCAGGGTTGCAGACATACGAGCAGTACTTC. It specifies CASSPGLQTYEQYF.

This clone was seen only once. Other nucleotide sequences in the sample specify the same CDR3. J is TRBJ2-5 and V is TRBV18; D not resolved. Germline assignment: CDR1 KGHSH and CDR2 LQKENI. V was clipped by 1 base and J by 5 bases, with 5 bases between them. The CDR3 covers 12 residues. The CDR3 sequence is CASSPQGETQYF. The CDR3 DNA reads TGTGCCAGCTCACCACAAGGGGAGACCCAGTACTTC.

The V gene is TRBV5-4, the J gene TRBJ1-1; D is uncertain. This CDR3 contains 15 residues. Trimming left V 4 bases short and J 3 bases short, with 16 bases between. Per the germline V gene, CDR1 is SGHNT and CDR2 is YYREEE (reference sequence). CDR3 region: CASSTGGVRDTEAFF. Written as DNA, the CDR3 is TGTGCCAGCAGCACTGGAGGCGTTCGGGACACTGAAGCTTTCTTT.

This clone came up once. The chain couples TRBV5-1 to TRBJ2-7; 7 bases match TRBD1. The CDR3 sequence is 15 residues long. Trimming removed 4 bases from V and 6 bases from J; junction bases left unmatched: 13. Germline lookup yields CDR1 SGHRS and CDR2 YFSETQ. CDR3 sequence (DNA): TGCGCCAGCAGCCCAGGGACAGTAACGACGGGCGAGCAGTACTTC. It specifies CASSPGTVTTGEQYF.

The rearrangement uses TRBV6-6 and TRBJ1-5, with 8 bases lining up with TRBD1. Germline V gives CDR1 MNHNY, CDR2 SVGAGI (reference sequence). J gave up 13 bases and V 6 bases, and 11 bases lay outside the gene matches. CDR3 size: 13 residues. In DNA form, the CDR3 reads TGTGCCAGCAGCCCCAATCCTACAGGGGGACAGCATTTT. Its translation: CASSPNPTGGQHF.

The chain joins TRBV2 to TRBJ1-2; tentative D call: TRBD1 (5 bases). The CDR3 is 13 amino acids. Germline loops: CDR1 SNHLY, CDR2 FYNNEI. The V and J ends lost 6 bases and 4 bases respectively, with 12 bases between them. The CDR3 is CASRVQVSYGYTF. The CDR3 bases are TGTGCCAGCAGAGTACAGGTCTCCTATGGCTACACCTTC.

This clone was observed a few times. The chain is built from TRBV18 and TRBJ1-1; the D is unclear. The CDR3 loop spans 13 amino acids. The V gene's germline CDR1 is KGHSH and CDR2 LQKENI. Trimming removed 3 bases at V and 4 bases at J, with 9 bases between. CDR3 residues: CASSPSLLTEAFF. As DNA, the CDR3 is TGTGCCAGCTCACCGTCGTTGCTCACTGAAGCTTTCTTT. Based on the CDR3 plus reference TRBV18 and TRBJ1-1, the full variable domain is NAGVMQNPRHLVRRRGQEARLRCSPMKGHSHVYWYRQLPEEGLKFMVYLQKENIIDESGMPKERFSAEFPKEGPSILRIQQVVRGDSAAYFCASSPSLLTEAFFGQGTRLTVV.

CDR3 sequence: CAWERNEQFF. The CDR3 DNA reads TGTGCCTGGGAAAGGAATGAGCAGTTCTTC. The chain combines TRBV30 with TRBJ2-1; no clear D. Trimming left V 5 bases short and J 7 bases short, with 6 bases between. Germline CDR1 reads GTSNPN; CDR2 reads SVGIG (reference sequence). The CDR3 runs to 10 residues.

The V and J genes are TRBV2 and TRBJ2-7, with 9 bases identical to TRBD1. The CDR3 is made up of 14 amino acids. Trimming removed 6 bases from V and 2 bases from J; junction bases left unmatched: 5. Germline V gives CDR1 SNHLY, CDR2 FYNNEI. CDR3 loop: CASRDRQGAYEQYF. CDR3 DNA sequence: TGTGCCAGCAGGGATAGACAGGGGGCCTACGAGCAGTACTTC.

This clone was detected once. The V and J genes are TRBV27 and TRBJ2-1; D is ambiguous. CDR1 is MNHEY, CDR2 SMNVEV, per germline (reference sequence). Trimming removed 0 bases from V and 2 bases from J, with 2 bases in between. This CDR3 contains 13 residues. CDR3 DNA: TGTGCCAGCAGTTTATCGGCCTACAATGAGCAGTTCTTC. This sequence encodes CASSLSAYNEQFF.

V and J are TRBV2 and TRBJ2-2; tentative D call: TRBD1 (6 bases). V lost 7 bases, J lost 1 base, and 10 bases lay in between. Germline-derived CDR1 and CDR2 are SNHLY and FYNNEI. The CDR3 contains 14 residues. CDR3 sequence reads: CASKMTGNTGELFF. The CDR3, as DNA: TGTGCCAGCAAAATGACAGGGAACACCGGGGAGCTGTTTTTT. The whole variable domain, filled in from reference TRBV2 and TRBJ2-2, reads EPEVTQTPSHQVTQMGQEVILRCVPISNHLYFYWYRQILGQKVEFLVSFYNNEISEKSEIFDDQFSVERPDGSNFTLKIRSTKLEDSAMYFCASKMTGNTGELFFGEGSRLTVL.

This CDR3 is CASCDRGRPYEQYF. DNA for the CDR3: TGTGCCAGCTGCGACAGGGGGCGCCCCTACGAGCAGTACTTC. The V gene is TRBV6-6, the J gene TRBJ2-7; 10 nucleotides line up with TRBD1. CDR3 size: 14 residues. The V segment lost 8 bases and the J segment 2 bases; nucleotides outside the gene matches: 6. Germline CDR1 reads MNHNY; CDR2 reads SVGAGI (reference sequence).

The J gene is TRBJ2-7, the V gene TRBV29-1; the D is unclear. Germline V gene sequence: CDR1 SQVTM, CDR2 ANQGSEA. With 3 bases removed from V and 4 bases from J, the gap between germline ends came to 13 bases. There are 13 residues in the CDR3. The CDR3 sequence: CSVDGEGWYEQYF. The CDR3 coding sequence is TGCAGCGTTGATGGAGAAGGGTGGTACGAGCAGTACTTC.

This clone occurred a few times. The CDR3 bases are TGTGCCAGCTCACCAGTGTCGGGGGACAATTCACCCCTCCACTTT. It is translated as CASSPVSGDNSPLHF. The chain joins TRBV18 to TRBJ1-6, with D maybe TRBD1 (5 bases). The V and J ends lost 2 bases and 7 bases respectively, with 12 bases between them. Germline assignment: CDR1 KGHSH and CDR2 LQKENI. This CDR3 is built from 15 residues.

The chain employs TRBV5-6 and TRBJ2-1; 11 bases match TRBD2. The junction had 6 bases not matched to a gene; V was cut back by 0 bases and J by 4 bases. Germline loops: CDR1 SGHDT, CDR2 YYEEEE. The CDR3 is made up of 17 amino acids. The CDR3 DNA reads TGTGCCAGCAGCTTGGACCGACTAGCGGGGCCTTACAATGAGCAGTTCTTC. Protein sequence: CASSLDRLAGPYNEQFF.